This entry lists 29 T cell receptor beta chains sequenced from one sample in a study of T cell changes during pregnancy in multiple sclerosis. Repertoires were generated with immunoSEQ multiplex PCR, while TCRdb's copy carries only in-frame clones and drops some. The sample shows 40,000 or so clones, 85% to 95% of them seen only once. Sample: CD4+ T cells from peripheral blood mononuclear cells, taken after pregnancy. All receptors derive from a female donor in good health, enrolled as a control in a pregnancy study.

V is TRBV19 and J is TRBJ2-2; 8 bases agree with TRBD1. Germline-derived CDR1 and CDR2 are LNHDA and SQIVND (reference sequence). V gave up 9 bases and J gave up 4 bases; unmatched junction bases: 7. This CDR3 is built from 14 residues. For the CDR3, the DNA is TGTGCCAGCGGAACAGGGGGATTCACCGGGGAGCTGTTTTTT. Amino acid sequence: CASGTGGFTGELFF.

The CDR3 bases are TGTGCCAGCAGCTTCCCAGGGGCAGTCTCACCCCTCCACTTT. The encoded protein is CASSFPGAVSPLHF. The V and J genes are TRBV5-4 and TRBJ1-6, with D possibly TRBD1 on 6 matching bases. Germline CDR1 reads SGHNT; CDR2 reads YYREEE (reference sequence). Trimming pared 2 bases from V and 10 bases from J, leaving 13 bases between. CDR3 size: 14 residues.

The chain is built from TRBV18 and TRBJ2-7, with TRBD1 identical over 8 bases. V dropped 3 bases and J dropped 1; count of bases not matched to a gene: 2. CDR3 size: 14 residues. CDR1 and CDR2 from the germline V gene are KGHSH and LQKENI. As DNA, the CDR3 is TGTGCCAGCTCACCGGGGACAGGATCCTACGAGCAGTACTTC. It encodes CASSPGTGSYEQYF.

This CDR3 reads CAWSALAVNEKLFF. CDR3 DNA: TGTGCCTGGAGTGCATTGGCGGTTAATGAAAAACTGTTTTTT. V usage is TRBV30 and J usage is TRBJ1-4, with no clear D. In germline, CDR1 is GTSNPN, CDR2 SVGIG (reference sequence). Deletions cut 1 base from V and 4 bases from J, with 10 bases between. The CDR3 spans 14 residues.

The chain combines TRBV7-2 with TRBJ1-3; D unresolved. The CDR3 runs to 15 residues. The germline V and J ends were trimmed by 4 bases and 2 bases, with 12 bases remaining between them. Per germline, CDR1 SGHTA and CDR2 FQGNSA. The CDR3 nucleotides are TGTGCCAGCAGCTCAGAGCACGGAGCTGGAAACACCATATATTTT. This codes for CASSSEHGAGNTIYF.

This rearrangement joins TRBV7-9 to TRBJ2-7; 8 bases are a match to TRBD2. The CDR3 consists of 15 residues. Germline values: CDR1 SEHNR, CDR2 FQNEAQ (reference sequence). The V gene end was trimmed by 5 bases and the J gene end by 2 bases; junction bases not matched to a gene: 8. DNA of the CDR3: TGTGCCAGCAGCCGCACGGGAGGGGACGCCTACGAGCAGTACTTC. Protein sequence: CASSRTGGDAYEQYF.

The V gene is TRBV4-3, the J gene TRBJ2-1; the D is unclear. Trimming shortened V by 4 bases and J by 3 bases, and 16 bases separated the two germline ends. The germline CDR1 and CDR2 sequences are LGHNA and YSLEER. The CDR3 sequence is 16 residues long. This CDR3 reads CASSPQSQAGYNEQFF. The CDR3 DNA reads TGCGCCAGCAGCCCACAAAGTCAGGCTGGCTACAATGAGCAGTTCTTC.

The chain carries TRBV27 and TRBJ1-2, with D hard to call. The germline gives CDR1 MNHEY, CDR2 SMNVEV (reference sequence). The CDR3 has 13 residues. Trimming removed 5 bases from V and 4 bases from J, with 11 bases in between. CDR3 coding DNA: TGTGCCAGCAGTCCCCCCGAGAGCTATGGCTACACCTTC. It specifies CASSPPESYGYTF.

In nucleotides, the CDR3 is TGTGCCATCAGGGACAGGGACCGACTCCTTGGAAACACCATATATTTT. Amino acids: CAIRDRDRLLGNTIYF. The V and J genes are TRBV10-3 and TRBJ1-3, with 8 bases aligning to TRBD1. The CDR3 sequence is 16 residues long. Trimming took 6 bases from V and 3 from J; bases not matched to a gene: 10. CDR1 and CDR2 from the germline V gene are ENHRY and SYGVKD.

The gene calls are TRBV5-1 and TRBJ1-1; the D is unclear. Germline lookup yields CDR1 SGHRS and CDR2 YFSETQ. V lost 6 bases and J lost 6, with 6 bases in between. This CDR3 is built from 10 residues. The CDR3 nucleotides read TGCGCCAGCAAGCCGTCTGAAGCTTTCTTT. It encodes CASKPSEAFF.

This clone showed up just a few times. The chain carries TRBV11-3 and TRBJ2-4; the D gene is possibly TRBD1 (6 bases). V lost 1 base to trimming and J lost 5 bases, with 9 bases between them. The CDR3 covers 14 residues. Germline CDR1 SGHNT, CDR2 YENEEA. The CDR3 loop is CASSLGGLENIQYF. CDR3 nucleotides: TGTGCCAGCAGCTTAGGGGGGCTTGAAAACATTCAGTACTTC.

CDR3 nucleotides: TGTGCCAGCAGTGAAGTGGGGGGAGAAAAACTGTTTTTT. The encoded protein is CASSEVGGEKLFF. This chain uses TRBV6-1 with TRBJ1-4; D perhaps matches TRBD1 (5 bases). V gave up 1 base and J gave up 8 bases, with 8 bases separating them. Germline CDR1 is MNHNS and CDR2 is SASEGT. The CDR3 covers 13 residues.

The chain uses TRBV9 and TRBJ1-4; D is unresolved. This CDR3 spans 14 amino acids. V was clipped by 4 bases and J by 0 bases, with 7 bases between them. Germline CDR1 and CDR2: SGDLS and YYNGEE. Written as DNA, the CDR3 is TGTGCCAGCAGCCAGGCCACAACTAATGAAAAACTGTTTTTT. Its translation is CASSQATTNEKLFF.

This chain uses TRBV6-6 with TRBJ1-2; 8 bases are shared with TRBD1. CDR1 is MNHNY, CDR2 SVGAGI, per germline (reference sequence). CDR3 length: 13 amino acids. Germline trimming cut 5 bases from V and 7 bases from J; bases unmatched to any gene: 6. Here the CDR3 reads CASSQDRAGGYTF. For the CDR3, the DNA is TGTGCCAGCAGTCAGGACAGGGCGGGTGGCTACACCTTC.

The chain has TRBV4-3 and TRBJ2-7; TRBD1 agrees at 7 bases. This CDR3 has 15 amino acids. V lost 0 bases and J lost 6; bases outside the gene matches: 8. From germline, CDR1 is LGHNA and CDR2 YSLEER. The CDR3 coding sequence is TGCGCCAGCAGCCAAGACGACAGGGTCACGGGCGAGCAGTACTTC. It is translated as CASSQDDRVTGEQYF.

Concerning this clone itself: At one end, the junction sequence differs from germline, possibly due to a read error. The V call is TRBV18, the J call TRBJ2-5; TRBD1 is a possible D gene (6 bases). The germline V gene has CDR1 KGHSH and CDR2 LQKENI. There are 14 residues in the CDR3. Here the CDR3 DNA reads TGTGCCAGCTCGCCACTAGGGGGTAGGGAGACCCAGTACTTC. Translating it yields CASSPLGGRETQYF.

This chain connects TRBV11-3 to TRBJ1-1; D not certain. The V and J ends lost 2 bases and 6 bases respectively, with 13 bases between them. The CDR3 contains 14 residues. Germline assignment: CDR1 SGHNT and CDR2 YENEEA. DNA of the CDR3: TGTGCCAGCAGCTTAAGGAGGGAGCAGGCTGAAGCTTTCTTT. Amino acid sequence: CASSLRREQAEAFF.

The chain employs TRBV7-2 and TRBJ2-1; D might be TRBD1 (5 bases). With 10 bases removed from V and 2 bases from J, the gap between germline ends came to 9 bases. The CDR3 extends over 12 amino acids. Germline V gene lookup returns CDR1 SGHTA and CDR2 FQGNSA. The CDR3 protein is CATRQTYNEQFF. CDR3 bases: TGTGCCACCCGACAGACCTACAATGAGCAGTTCTTC.

The chain carries TRBV7-2 and TRBJ2-1; TRBD2 matches 11 bases. Germline V lookup: CDR1 SGHTA, CDR2 FQGNSA. The J segment lost 6 bases and the V segment lost 4 bases, leaving 5 bases of the junction unmatched. This CDR3 is built from 15 residues. CDR3 sequence (DNA): TGTGCCAGCAGCTGGGGACTAGCGGCCTCCAATGAGCAGTTCTTC. Its protein is CASSWGLAASNEQFF.

This chain uses TRBV6-5 with TRBJ2-7; 7 bases line up with TRBD2. V lost 1 base to trimming and J lost 1 base; unmatched junction nucleotides: 4. This CDR3 is 15 amino acids long. Germline V gives CDR1 MNHEY, CDR2 SVGAGI. The CDR3 DNA reads as TGTGCCAGCAGTTACTTCGGGGGGATTTCCTACGAGCAGTACTTC. It translates to CASSYFGGISYEQYF.

The chain uses TRBV7-2 and TRBJ2-5, with 9 bases fitting TRBD2. CDR3 size: 19 residues. Germline V gene lookup returns CDR1 SGHTA and CDR2 FQGNSA. V lost 5 bases and J lost 2; bases outside the gene matches: 18. CDR3 coding DNA: TGTGCCAGCAGCCCCGGGACCATCGGCGGGAGGGGTCGGCAAGAGACCCAGTACTTC. It yields the protein CASSPGTIGGRGRQETQYF.

The CDR3 protein is CASSNRGGELFF. The CDR3 nucleotides read TGTGCCAGCAGCAACAGGGGCGGGGAGCTGTTTTTT. The genes are TRBV2 and TRBJ2-2, with 7 bases lining up with TRBD1. The CDR3 loop spans 12 amino acids. The germline V gene has CDR1 SNHLY and CDR2 FYNNEI. Losses at the gene ends were 6 bases for V and 7 bases for J; bases not matched to a gene: 2.

The chain recombines TRBV4-1 with TRBJ2-5, with D unresolved. The CDR3 has 13 residues. The V end was cut by 4 bases, the J end by 5 bases, with 11 bases between. Germline CDR1 is MGHRA and CDR2 is YSYEKL. CDR3 sequence (DNA): TGCGCCAGCAGCCGCCCAGGATCGGAGACCCAGTACTTC. It codes for CASSRPGSETQYF.

This chain joins TRBV6-1 and TRBJ2-7; D gene uncertain. Trimming pared 4 bases from V and 0 bases from J, leaving 13 bases between. The CDR3 runs to 15 residues. CDR1 is MNHNS, CDR2 SASEGT, per germline. The CDR3 DNA is TGTGCCAGCAGTGTACTGTCGAGCCGCTCCTACGAGCAGTACTTC. It is translated as CASSVLSSRSYEQYF.

The chain is built from TRBV5-6 and TRBJ2-3, with 7 bases fitting TRBD2. The CDR3 contains 16 residues. Germline V gene lookup returns CDR1 SGHDT and CDR2 YYEEEE. V shed 0 bases and J 1 base; nucleotides not matched to a gene: 5. The CDR3 here is CASSLGSGTRTDTQYF. The CDR3 coding sequence is TGTGCCAGCAGCTTGGGCAGCGGGACTCGCACAGATACGCAGTATTTT.

The chain joins TRBV11-2 to TRBJ2-7; D not resolved. V lost 1 base and J 4 bases, leaving 8 bases between the germline ends. CDR1 is SGHAT, CDR2 FQNNGV, per germline. The CDR3 runs 13 residues. As DNA, the CDR3 is TGTGCCAGCAGCTTAGGTCCAGTTTACGAGCAGTACTTC. Translation: CASSLGPVYEQYF.

The chain combines TRBV19 with TRBJ2-1; TRBD2 agrees at 14 bases. Unmatched junction bases numbered 10, after V lost 4 bases and J lost 5 bases. Germline CDR1 reads LNHDA; CDR2 reads SQIVND (reference sequence). This CDR3 comprises 18 residues. The CDR3 DNA reads TGTGCCAGTAGTACAACCGGGACTAGCGGGAGAAGGCACAATGAGCAGTTCTTC. It translates to CASSTTGTSGRRHNEQFF. The full variable domain, rest sourced from reference TRBV19 and TRBJ2-1, is DGGITQSPKYLFRKEGQNVTLSCEQNLNHDAMYWYRQDPGQGLRLIYYSQIVNDFQKGDIAEGYSVSREKKESFPLTVTSAQKNPTAFYLCASSTTGTSGRRHNEQFFGPGTRLTVL.

Points on this clone: One junction end does not reproduce the germline sequence, and a read error may be involved. The chain recombines TRBV7-7 with TRBJ2-1; 10 bases are shared with TRBD2. The germline V gene has CDR1 SSHAT and CDR2 FNYEAQ (reference sequence). This CDR3 comprises 16 residues. CDR3 sequence: CASSLASTSGDNEQFF. For the CDR3, the DNA is TGTGCTAGCAGCTTGGCTAGCACTAGCGGGGACAATGAGCAGTTCTTC.

V and J are TRBV9 and TRBJ1-2; 9 nucleotides line up with TRBD1. Trimming cost V 4 bases and J 6 bases; bases outside gene matches: 7. Per germline, CDR1 SGDLS and CDR2 YYNGEE. CDR3 length: 14 amino acids. The CDR3 loop is CASSPGTGTHGYTF. The CDR3 DNA follows: TGTGCCAGCAGCCCAGGGACAGGGACCCATGGCTACACCTTC. Complete variable domain (other parts from reference TRBV9 and TRBJ1-2): DSGVTQTPKHLITATGQRVTLRCSPRSGDLSVYWYQQSLDQGLQFLIQYYNGEERAKGNILERFSAQQFPDLHSELNLSSLELGDSALYFCASSPGTGTHGYTFGSGTRLTVV.